These 24 T cell receptor beta chains came from one sample sequenced in a study of cytotoxic CD8 clonotypes in ibrutinib-treated CLL. Method: immunoSEQ multiplex PCR; TCRdb's copy keeps in-frame clones and lacks some. The data show some 120,000 clones, with about 85% seen just once and about 3.5% held by the top ten. Sequenced material: PBMCs, taken after 24 months of ibrutinib treatment. The source of these receptors is a human donor with chronic lymphocytic leukemia.

This chain uses TRBV5-1 with TRBJ2-1; 10 bases fit TRBD2. Per the germline V gene, CDR1 is SGHRS and CDR2 is YFSETQ. The CDR3 totals 15 residues. V lost 4 bases and J lost 7; bases outside the gene matches: 8. DNA of the CDR3: TGCGCCAGCAGCGCTTCTAGCGGGGGTCCGAATGAGCAGTTCTTC. It codes for CASSASSGGPNEQFF.

The genes are TRBV7-2 and TRBJ1-4; 7 bases line up with TRBD1. This CDR3 has 18 residues. Germline V CDR1 and CDR2: SGHTA, FQGNSA. With V trimmed by 5 bases and J by 1 base, 13 bases remained unmatched. The CDR3 DNA reads TGTGCCAGCAGCGCGGTTGAAGGACAGGCTTTAACTAATGAAAAACTGTTTTTT. Translation gives CASSAVEGQALTNEKLFF.

The chain employs TRBV5-4 and TRBJ2-7; 9 bases align to TRBD1. V lost 4 bases, J lost 2 bases, and 4 bases stayed unmatched. This CDR3 is 14 amino acids long. Germline V gene data show CDR1 as SGHNT and CDR2 as YYREEE (reference sequence). DNA of the CDR3: TGTGCCAGCAGCGCCCGGGACAGGGCCTACGAGCAGTACTTC. This codes for CASSARDRAYEQYF.

The chain joins TRBV7-2 to TRBJ2-7, with unresolved D. This CDR3 spans 14 amino acids. V lost 8 bases and J lost 2, with 16 bases in between. Germline V gene lookup returns CDR1 SGHTA and CDR2 FQGNSA. The CDR3 DNA follows: TGTGCCAGCCGAAACCAAGGACGCCCCTACGAGCAGTACTTC. Its translation: CASRNQGRPYEQYF. Using reference TRBV7-2 and TRBJ2-7 for the parts outside the CDR3, the full variable domain is GAGVSQSPSNKVTEKGKDVELRCDPISGHTALYWYRQSLGQGLEFLIYFQGNSAPDKSGLPSDRFSAERTGGSVSTLTIQRTQQEDSAVYLCASRNQGRPYEQYFGPGTRLTVT.

In its sample, this clone was seen once. Its ends do not fully match the called genes, so a read error is possible. V gene TRBV7-9 combines with J gene TRBJ2-7; D gene ambiguous. The CDR3 has 13 residues. In germline, CDR1 is SEHNR, CDR2 FQNEAQ (reference sequence). CDR3 in amino acids: CASRSDPWYEQYF. The CDR3 coding sequence is TGCGCCAGCAGGAGCGACCCGTGGTACGAGCAGTACTTC. Filled out from reference TRBV7-9 and TRBJ2-7, the complete variable domain reads DTGVSQNPRHKITKRGQNVTFRCDPISEHNRLYWYRQTLGQGPEFLTYFQNEAQLEKSRLLSDRFSAERPKGSFSTLEIQRTEQGDSAMYLCASRSDPWYEQYFGPGTRLTVT.

This chain uses TRBV27 with TRBJ2-7, with 10 bases aligning to TRBD2. The CDR3 totals 14 residues. In germline, CDR1 is MNHEY, CDR2 SMNVEV (reference sequence). Trimming removed 5 bases from V and 2 bases from J; junction bases left unmatched: 3. CDR3 amino acids: CASSRTSGPYEQYF. For the CDR3, the DNA is TGTGCCAGCAGTCGGACTAGCGGCCCCTACGAGCAGTACTTC.

This chain uses TRBV29-1 with TRBJ1-4; maybe TRBD1 (5 bases). Deletions cut 4 bases from V and 0 bases from J, with 6 bases between. CDR3 length equals 13 residues. Germline loops: CDR1 SQVTM, CDR2 ANQGSEA. DNA of the CDR3: TGCAGCGTTGGGGGGACAACTAATGAAAAACTGTTTTTT. It specifies CSVGGTTNEKLFF.

This chain links TRBV5-4 with TRBJ1-2; D is undetermined. Trimming stripped 0 bases from V and 4 bases from J, with 10 bases between. Germline lookup yields CDR1 SGHNT and CDR2 YYREEE (reference sequence). CDR3 length equals 14 residues. The CDR3 spells CASSLEGWGYGYTF. The CDR3 bases are TGTGCCAGCAGCTTGGAAGGGTGGGGCTATGGCTACACCTTC.

The CDR3 sequence is CASSQSGRGNQPQHF. The CDR3 nucleotides are TGTGCCAGCAGCCAATCGGGTAGAGGCAATCAGCCCCAGCATTTT. The chain couples TRBV16 to TRBJ1-5; D not resolved. V was shortened by 0 bases and J by 2 bases, with 8 bases between the two germline ends. Germline assignment: CDR1 KGHSY and CDR2 FQNENV. The CDR3 length is 15 residues. The full variable domain, its missing parts supplied by reference TRBV16 and TRBJ1-5, is GEEVAQTPKHLVRGEGQKAKLYCAPIKGHSYVFWYQQVLKNEFKFLISFQNENVFDETGMPKERFSAKCLPNSPCSLEIQATKLEDSAVYFCASSQSGRGNQPQHFGDGTRLSIL.

This chain uses TRBV5-1 with TRBJ1-3; 7 nucleotides line up with TRBD1. Unmatched junction bases numbered 6, after V lost 0 bases and J lost 3 bases. CDR3 length: 16 residues. Per germline, CDR1 SGHRS and CDR2 YFSETQ. This chain's CDR3 is CASSLDLGGFGNTIYF. CDR3 nucleotide sequence: TGCGCCAGCAGCTTGGATTTAGGGGGCTTTGGAAACACCATATATTTT.

The sample holds many counts of this clone. This chain uses TRBV6-4 with TRBJ2-2; unclear D gene. Germline assignment: CDR1 MRHNA and CDR2 SNTAGT. The length of the CDR3 is 14 residues. V lost 2 bases and J lost 0, with 4 bases in between. The CDR3 is CASSDSTNTGELFF. The CDR3 DNA reads as TGTGCCAGCAGTGACAGCACGAACACCGGGGAGCTGTTTTTT.

The V call is TRBV6-5, the J call TRBJ2-1, with D uncertain. Trimming left V 2 bases short and J 15 bases short, with 14 bases between. Germline CDR1 MNHEY, CDR2 SVGAGI. This CDR3 is 12 amino acids long. CDR3 region: CASSYPGPRVFF. The DNA for the CDR3 is TGTGCCAGCAGTTACCCCGGGCCTCGGGTGTTCTTC.

The V call is TRBV7-9, the J call TRBJ2-7, with D possibly called TRBD1 or TRBD2 (6 bases each). The germline CDR1 and CDR2 sequences are SEHNR and FQNEAQ (reference sequence). This CDR3 has 17 amino acids. V dropped 1 base and J dropped 5 bases, with 21 bases sitting between them. The CDR3 coding sequence is TGTGCCAGCAGCTTAGATTATTCGCGTGGGGGGCAGGACGAGCAGTACTTC. Encoded protein: CASSLDYSRGGQDEQYF.

This chain connects TRBV19 to TRBJ1-2, with 8 bases lining up with TRBD1. With 5 bases clipped from V and 2 bases from J, the junction kept 4 bases outside the gene matches. The CDR3 spans 14 residues. CDR1 is LNHDA, CDR2 SQIVND, per germline (reference sequence). CDR3 coding DNA: TGTGCCAGTAGTGGGGACAGGCCCAACTATGGCTACACCTTC. Protein product: CASSGDRPNYGYTF. The full variable domain, its missing parts supplied by reference TRBV19 and TRBJ1-2, is DGGITQSPKYLFRKEGQNVTLSCEQNLNHDAMYWYRQDPGQGLRLIYYSQIVNDFQKGDIAEGYSVSREKKESFPLTVTSAQKNPTAFYLCASSGDRPNYGYTFGSGTRLTVV.

CDR3 DNA sequence: TGTGCCAGCGGGGCCCCTCGCGGTTCCTACGAGCAGTACTTC. It translates to CASGAPRGSYEQYF. The chain recombines TRBV6-6 with TRBJ2-7; D might be TRBD1 (5 bases). Germline-derived CDR1 and CDR2 are MNHNY and SVGAGI (reference sequence). The CDR3 is made up of 14 amino acids. The V and J ends lost 8 bases and 1 base respectively, with 15 bases between them.

The rearrangement links TRBV6-1 to TRBJ2-5; 7 positions agree with TRBD2. The CDR3 consists of 14 residues. Germline V gene sequence: CDR1 MNHNS, CDR2 SASEGT. Trimming at V came to 6 bases and at J to 2 bases, leaving 6 bases not matched to a gene. CDR3 region: CASSRDYNQETQYF. CDR3 DNA sequence: TGTGCCAGCAGCCGGGACTACAATCAAGAGACCCAGTACTTC.

The chain joins TRBV6-5 to TRBJ1-4; tentative D call: TRBD1 (6 bases). Germline CDR1 is MNHEY and CDR2 is SVGAGI. V lost 4 bases to trimming and J lost 6 bases, with 9 bases between them. The CDR3 runs 13 residues. Here the CDR3 DNA reads TGTGCCAGCAGTTTGCAGGGGTATGAAAAACTGTTTTTT. Encoded protein: CASSLQGYEKLFF.

The chain recombines TRBV7-2 with TRBJ2-2, with D perhaps assigned TRBD1 or TRBD2 (6 bases each). The CDR3 spans 15 residues. Trimming left V 5 bases short and J 5 bases short, with 15 bases between. From germline, CDR1 is SGHTA and CDR2 FQGNSA. CDR3 coding DNA: TGTGCCAGCAGCCCTGGGGGGACACGGACCGGGGAGCTGTTTTTT. This gives the protein CASSPGGTRTGELFF.

The chain uses TRBV7-2 and TRBJ1-5; D perhaps matches TRBD1 (5 bases). This CDR3 has 15 residues. Germline V lookup: CDR1 SGHTA, CDR2 FQGNSA. V was cut by 4 bases and J by 4 bases, with 14 bases left in between. CDR3 protein: CASSSRLGPNQPQHF. The DNA for the CDR3 is TGTGCCAGCAGCTCGCGACTGGGGCCGAATCAGCCCCAGCATTTT. The full variable domain, in which reference TRBV7-2 and TRBJ1-5 provide the parts outside the CDR3, is GAGVSQSPSNKVTEKGKDVELRCDPISGHTALYWYRQSLGQGLEFLIYFQGNSAPDKSGLPSDRFSAERTGGSVSTLTIQRTQQEDSAVYLCASSSRLGPNQPQHFGDGTRLSIL.

This clone has a handful of counts. This rearrangement joins TRBV30 to TRBJ1-2, with D perhaps matching TRBD1 (5 bases). V was pared by 2 bases and J by 9 bases, with 10 bases between. Germline V gene lookup returns CDR1 GTSNPN and CDR2 SVGIG (reference sequence). This CDR3 is 11 amino acids long. In nucleotides, the CDR3 is TGTGCCTGGAGTCCCAGGGATCGCTACACCTTC. Translated, it gives CAWSPRDRYTF.

The gene calls are TRBV29-1 and TRBJ1-1, with 7 bases lining up with TRBD1. The CDR3 is 13 residues long. Germline V gives CDR1 SQVTM, CDR2 ANQGSEA. The V and J ends lost 2 bases and 4 bases, in that order; junction bases with no gene match: 4. The CDR3: CSVEQDRFTEAFF. The CDR3 nucleotides are TGCAGCGTTGAACAGGACAGGTTCACTGAAGCTTTCTTT.

The count of this clone is one. This CDR3 reads CASSQGLWSRARSTDTQYF. The CDR3 DNA sequence: TGTGCCAGCAGCCAAGGACTTTGGAGCAGGGCCCGAAGCACAGATACGCAGTATTTT. This chain joins TRBV14 and TRBJ2-3; the D gene is possibly TRBD1 (5 bases). The CDR3 is 19 residues long. The germline V gene encodes CDR1 SGHDN and CDR2 FVKESK. V was clipped by 1 base and J by 0 bases, with 20 bases between them.

The genes are TRBV2 and TRBJ1-2; D may be TRBD1 (6 bases). The CDR3 spans 16 residues. Germline values: CDR1 SNHLY, CDR2 FYNNEI. V was clipped by 0 bases and J by 8 bases, with 19 bases between them. The CDR3 loop is CASSEARAGDTGGYTF. CDR3 nucleotide sequence: TGTGCCAGCAGTGAAGCTCGGGCAGGAGATACAGGGGGCTACACCTTC.

The chain is built from TRBV5-1 and TRBJ2-7; no definite D call. The CDR3 covers 14 residues. Per germline, CDR1 SGHRS and CDR2 YFSETQ. Deletions cut 2 bases from V and 0 bases from J, with 9 bases between. The CDR3 here is CASSFRTDSYEQYF. In DNA form, the CDR3 reads TGCGCCAGCAGCTTCCGGACCGACTCCTACGAGCAGTACTTC.